This TCR beta chain was sequenced in a study of blood T cells in healthy people across ages. Combining a sample-barcoded 5' primer with a J-beta primer mix, a second PCR ran for roughly 6 to 12 cycles. The template-switch adaptor, which had 12 random nucleotides, put a tag on each cDNA molecule. TCRdb passed the 5' RACE reads through MiXCR, listing each CDR3 protein once. The table includes fewer than 750,000 distinct CDR3 sequences, approximately 52% detected once. The CDR3 runs to 14 residues. V was pared by 6 bases and J by 0 bases, with 10 bases between. This clonotype was counted at least ten times.

J is TRBJ2-3 and V is TRBV12-3 or TRBV12-4; D is possibly TRBD2 (6 bases). The clonotype was recovered from a woman of 80 years or more in good health. The sequencing sample was made of blood. CDR3 sequence reads: CASSPRGSTDTQYF. In DNA, the CDR3 is TGTGCCAGCAGCCCCCGGGGGAGCACAGATACGCAGTATTTT.